These T cell receptor beta chains were read from a single sample in a study of regulatory T cells in long-lasting Graves disease. TCRdb used MiXCR to reprocess the multiplex PCR reads, holding one entry per CDR3 protein. The sample shows 400,000 or so distinct CDR3 sequences, about 20% of them seen only once. The source was peripheral blood mononuclear cells (PBMCs), collected when the disease was refractory, from a patient treated with antithyroid drugs. Receptor source: a female donor with Graves disease. CDR3s include the opening cysteine and the closing phenylalanine or tryptophan. D genes are given only for firm matches. Size values are once, few and many counts, or a class for expanded clones, and some rows have none.

>NA|NA|11|TRBJ2-7|TRBV6-2/TRBV6-3
TGTGCCAGCAGGGGAGAGCACGAGCAGTACTTC
CASRGEHEQYF
>NA|NA|13|TRBJ2-7|TRBV5-6
TGTGCCAGCAGCGGGTGGGGGTTTCCGGAGCAGTACTTC
CASSGWGFPEQYF
>NA|TRBD1|16|TRBJ2-7|TRBV9
TGTGCCAGCAGCAGTTCCCGGGACAGCCACTCCTACGAGCAGTACTTC
CASSSSRDSHSYEQYF
>NA|NA|11|TRBJ2-3|TRBV30
TGTGCCTGGAGGGGGGTCGATACGCAGTATTTT
CAWRGVDTQYF
>NA|TRBD1|15|TRBJ1-1|TRBV5-1
TGCGCCAGCAGCTCCATGGACAGGGTGAACACTGAAGCTTTCTTT
CASSSMDRVNTEAFF
>few|TRBD1|14|TRBJ2-7|TRBV30
TGTGCCTGGAGCGGAAGACAGGGATCCTACGAGCAGTACTTC
CAWSGRQGSYEQYF
>NA|TRBD2|14|TRBJ2-3|TRBV12-3/TRBV12-4
TGTGCCACCAAGATGCGGGAGCGAGAAGATACGCAGTATTTT
CATKMREREDTQYF
>NA|NA|16|TRBJ2-5|TRBV5-8
TGTGCCAGCAGTTCGAGCCCGGGACGAGCGAACGAGACCCAGTACTTC
CASSSSPGRANETQYF
>NA|NA|14|TRBJ2-2|TRBV6-1
TGTGCCAGCAGCTTAGCGAGAGGCATCGGGGAGCTGTTTTTT
CASSLARGIGELFF
>once|NA|20|TRBJ2-7|TRBV7-2
TGTGCCAGCAGCTTTCCGCGGCGACACCCAGGTAGCGAATCCTCCTACGAGCAGTACTTC
CASSFPRRHPGSESSYEQYF
>NA|NA|13|TRBJ2-7|TRBV30
TGTGCCGGGACTCAGGACAGATCCTACGAGCAGTACTTC
CAGTQDRSYEQYF
>NA|TRBD1|14|TRBJ1-2|TRBV6-5
TGTGCCAGCAGTTTCGTGGGACAGGGCTATGGCTACACCTTC
CASSFVGQGYGYTF
>NA|TRBD1|15|TRBJ2-2|TRBV24-1
TGTGCCACCAGTGACCGGACAGGGGTCGGCGGGGAGCTGTTTTTT
CATSDRTGVGGELFF
>few|NA|13|TRBJ2-2|TRBV12-3/TRBV12-4
TGTGCCAGCAAACGGGGGAACACCGGGGAGCTGTTTTTT
CASKRGNTGELFF
>few|NA|15|TRBJ1-1|TRBV19
TGTGCCAGTAGTTCTACCAGGTTCGCGAACACTGAAGCTTTCTTT
CASSSTRFANTEAFF
>many|NA|15|TRBJ2-7|TRBV28
TGTGCCAGCAGTTCGCGTCTGGGGGCCGTAGGAGAGCAGTACTTC
CASSSRLGAVGEQYF
>few|NA|15|TRBJ2-4|TRBV20-1
TGCAGTGCTAGAGATCAAGGCCCAACCCCTAAGGTTCAGTACTTC
CSARDQGPTPKVQYF
>few|NA|14|TRBJ2-3|TRBV7-2
TGTGCCAGCAGCTCGGTCAGCCACACAGATACGCAGTATTTT
CASSSVSHTDTQYF
>NA|NA|16|TRBJ2-7|TRBV20-1
TGCAGTGCTAGAGATCCGATACTCTGGCTAGCCGGGGAGCAGTACTTC
CSARDPILWLAGEQYF
>few|TRBD2|18|TRBJ2-7|TRBV6-1
TGTGCCAGCAGTGAAATTCGGACTAGCGTCGTCAGCTCCTACGAGCAGTACTTC
CASSEIRTSVVSSYEQYF
>few|NA|11|TRBJ1-2|TRBV6-2/TRBV6-3
TGTGCCAGCAGTTCCGGGCCTGGCTACACCTTC
CASSSGPGYTF
>many|NA|17|TRBJ2-2|TRBV27
TGTGCCAGCAGTTCCCCACGGACAGTCCGTAACACCGGGGAGCTGTTTTTT
CASSSPRTVRNTGELFF
>many|TRBD1|14|TRBJ1-2|TRBV7-2
TGTGCCAGCAGCTCCGGGACAGGGGCCTATGGCTACACCTTC
CASSSGTGAYGYTF
>few|NA|13|TRBJ2-5|TRBV27
TGTGCCAGAGGGACTCGACAGCTAGAGACCCAGTACTTC
CARGTRQLETQYF
>NA|NA|15|TRBJ2-5|TRBV27
TGTGCCAGCAGCCCGGAGATGCCCTTAAAAAGGACCCAGTACTTC
CASSPEMPLKRTQYF
>many|NA|16|TRBJ1-5|TRBV28
TGTGCCAGCAGTTTCGACACACAGGGTGCAGGCCAGCCCCAGCATTTT
CASSFDTQGAGQPQHF
>few|NA|15|TRBJ1-5|TRBV7-2
TGTGCCAGCAGCCTTGAGCAGGGTACATGGCAGCCCCAGCATTTT
CASSLEQGTWQPQHF
>few|TRBD2|15|TRBJ2-7|TRBV7-8
TGTGCCAGCAGCCCCATGGGACTAGCGGGAGCCGAGCAGTACTTC
CASSPMGLAGAEQYF
>many|NA|14|TRBJ1-2|TRBV28
TGTGCCAGCAGTTCCCTGGGACAATACTATGGCTACACCTTC
CASSSLGQYYGYTF
>NA|NA|13|TRBJ2-7|TRBV6-2/TRBV6-3
TGTGCCAGCAGTTACCCGGGGGCCTACGAGCAGTACTTC
CASSYPGAYEQYF
>NA|NA|13|TRBJ2-1|TRBV28
TGTGCCAGCAAAGTCTGGGGCGAGGATGAGCAGTTCTTC
CASKVWGEDEQFF
>NA|TRBD2|21|TRBJ2-1|TRBV7-8
TGTGCCAGCAGCTTAGTGCCCATTTCTGGGACTAGCGGGAGTTTAGGCGGTGAGCAGTTCTTC
CASSLVPISGTSGSLGGEQFF
>many|TRBD1|14|TRBJ2-5|TRBV2
TGTGCCAGCATATGGGACAGGGGGCAAGAGACCCAGTACTTC
CASIWDRGQETQYF
>many|NA|16|TRBJ1-5|TRBV7-8
TGTGCCAGCAGCAAAAGGACCTACAGGGAGGGTCAGCCCCAGCATTTT
CASSKRTYREGQPQHF
>many|TRBD1|16|TRBJ1-6|TRBV16
TGTGCCAGCAGCCAATCCGGACAGGGGGGAGATTCACCCCTCCACTTT
CASSQSGQGGDSPLHF
>many|TRBD1|17|TRBJ2-6|TRBV24-1
TGTGCCACCAGTTCTGGGACAGGGGGGCCTGGGGCCAACGTCCTGACTTTC
CATSSGTGGPGANVLTF
>many|TRBD2|14|TRBJ2-7|TRBV28
TGTGCCAGCAGTTTAAGTGCGGGAGGGTACGAGCAGTACTTC
CASSLSAGGYEQYF
>few|TRBD1|11|TRBJ1-1|TRBV7-8
TGTGCCAGCAGTACGGGACAGGGAGTTTTCTTT
CASSTGQGVFF
>NA|NA|14|TRBJ1-2|TRBV15
TGTGCCACCAGCAGTGAGGCTGGCGGCTATGGCTACACCTTC
CATSSEAGGYGYTF
>many|TRBD1|16|TRBJ1-1|TRBV20-1
TGCAGTGCTAGAGATAGACCGGGACAGATAAACACTGAAGCTTTCTTT
CSARDRPGQINTEAFF